This T cell receptor beta chain was identified in a study of cytotoxic CD8 clonotypes in ibrutinib-treated CLL listed by TCRdb under 2021. For the wider study: The cohort included roughly 15 treatment-naive and around 10 relapsed/refractory patients; 17 to 18 were IGHV unmutated. Responses were partial in 25 or so patients and complete in 2; after median around 68 months follow-up, some 15 stayed in remission and some twelve progressed. Response samples were obtained after a median of approximately 12 months of treatment, with a range of about 6 to 36 months. Samples averaged 255,043 productive templates and just under 95,000 productive rearrangements. Longitudinal samples were available for about 30% of the roughly 90 trial participants. Cryopreserved peripheral blood mononuclear cells were obtained before treatment, at response, and at either sustained remission or disease progression. Every sample from remission and from progressive disease was obtained while the patients were still on ibrutinib.

Broad study findings and their caveats: Public clonotypes were rare and either shrank or stayed stable during treatment, and the rise in clonality at ibrutinib response reflected expansion of private clonotypes. Sampling times were not matched between sustained-remission and progressing patients, and lymph node repertoires were not studied. At baseline, clonality was higher than in age-matched healthy donors and showed a strong correlation with circulating CD8+ T-cell counts. Clonality increased at ibrutinib response, stayed stable in sustained remission, and fell back toward baseline at progression.

Each clonotype received, on average, 10x coverage in deep resolution sequencing performed on a MiSeq, where the target depth lay between 1 in 1 million and 1 in 200,000 T cells. The immunoSEQ hsTCRB Kit was used to generate the TCR beta libraries. On the study's bioinformatics: ImmunoSEQ Data Assistant and ImmunoSEQ Analyzer were used for data analysis, and V, D and J genes were assigned according to IMGT definitions. Clonality, which ranges from 0 to 1, was calculated by subtracting the normalized Shannon entropy of productive rearrangement frequencies from one. Public clonotype analysis was restricted to overrepresented clonotypes comprising at least 0.05% of each patient's repertoire. Some 13 age-matched healthy donor repertoires from immuneACCESS were used as controls for clonality. TCRdb retrieved this table from immuneACCESS and kept in-frame rearrangements only. Not all clones are present; in checked studies, unresolved V genes account for under half, and no reason is known for the remainder. That table is the source of V, J and clone size, and D and trimming were worked out from the DNA. Within this sample are just over 200,000 clones, with 79% of them counted one time only. The ten largest clonotypes hold approximately 10% of the sample.

As encoded in the germline V gene, CDR1 is MDHEN while CDR2 is SYDVKM. Reading from cysteine to phenylalanine, the CDR3 counts 11 amino acids. Only the CDR3 DNA stays, 33 bases, in frame from base 1. Relative to germline, V is 6 bases shorter and J is 11 bases shorter, with 11 bases between their ends. As to this clone: This clone's antigen is unknown. Per-base qualities were not stored, and no clone one base away is much larger.

The time point label on this specimen signifies: approximately eleven months on ibrutinib. For TCR beta library preparation, around 1.8 micrograms of genomic DNA were extracted from the cryopreserved PBMCs. Longitudinal blood samples from CLL patients receiving ibrutinib monotherapy were subjected to high-throughput TCR beta sequencing. The patients took part in an open-label, single-center phase 2 trial of ibrutinib monotherapy. This clonotype originated in a human donor with chronic lymphocytic leukemia. Rearrangement joined TRBV28 to TRBJ1-5; the D gene cannot be named for sure. The input for sequencing was PBMCs, taken after 12 months of ibrutinib treatment. The CDR3 protein is CASSLGWSQHF. In nucleotide form, the sequence is TGTGCCAGCAGCCTAGGGTGGTCCCAGCATTTT. Reference TRBV28 and TRBJ1-5 genes cover what lies past the CDR3, so the full variable domain is DVKVTQSSRYLVKRTGEKVFLECVQDMDHENMFWYRQDPGLGLRLIYFSYDVKMKEKGDIPEGYSVSREKKERFSLILESASTNQTSMYLCASSLGWSQHFGDGTRLSIL.